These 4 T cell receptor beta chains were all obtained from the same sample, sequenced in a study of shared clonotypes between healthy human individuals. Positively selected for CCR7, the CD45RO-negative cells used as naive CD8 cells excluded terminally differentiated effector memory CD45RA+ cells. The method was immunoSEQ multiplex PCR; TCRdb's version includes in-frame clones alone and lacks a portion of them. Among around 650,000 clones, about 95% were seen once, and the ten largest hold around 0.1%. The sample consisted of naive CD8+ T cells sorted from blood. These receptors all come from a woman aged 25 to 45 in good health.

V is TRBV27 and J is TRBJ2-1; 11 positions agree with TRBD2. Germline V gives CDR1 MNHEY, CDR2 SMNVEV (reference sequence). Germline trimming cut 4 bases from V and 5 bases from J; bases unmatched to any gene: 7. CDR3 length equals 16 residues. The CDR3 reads CASSSTTSGGHNEQFF. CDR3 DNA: TGTGCCAGCAGTTCTACAACTAGCGGGGGCCACAATGAGCAGTTCTTC.

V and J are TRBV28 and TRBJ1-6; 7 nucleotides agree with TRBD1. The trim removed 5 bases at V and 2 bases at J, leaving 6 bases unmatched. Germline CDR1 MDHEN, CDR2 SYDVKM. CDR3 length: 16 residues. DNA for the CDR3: TGTGCCAGCAGTCCCCTACAGGGGACCTATAATTCACCCCTCCACTTT. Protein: CASSPLQGTYNSPLHF. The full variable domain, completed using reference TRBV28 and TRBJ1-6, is DVKVTQSSRYLVKRTGEKVFLECVQDMDHENMFWYRQDPGLGLRLIYFSYDVKMKEKGDIPEGYSVSREKKERFSLILESASTNQTSMYLCASSPLQGTYNSPLHFGNGTRLTVT.

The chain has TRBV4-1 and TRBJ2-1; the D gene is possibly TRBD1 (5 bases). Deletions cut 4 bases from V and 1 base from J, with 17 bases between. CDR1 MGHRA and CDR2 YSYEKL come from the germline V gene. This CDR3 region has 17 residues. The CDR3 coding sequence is TGCGCCAGCAGCCCCCAAGGTAGGGGAAGGTCCTACAATGAGCAGTTCTTC. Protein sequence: CASSPQGRGRSYNEQFF.

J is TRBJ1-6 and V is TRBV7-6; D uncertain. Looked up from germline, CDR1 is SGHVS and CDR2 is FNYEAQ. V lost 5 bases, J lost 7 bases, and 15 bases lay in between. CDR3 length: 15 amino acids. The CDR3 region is CASSQAGSANSPLHF. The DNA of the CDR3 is TGTGCCAGCAGCCAAGCGGGGAGTGCAAATTCACCCCTCCACTTT.